Listed below are T cell receptor beta chains from one sample, sequenced in a study of Graves' ophthalmopathy and Graves' hyperthyroidism. TCRdb reanalysed the multiplex PCR reads using MiXCR and keeps one entry per CDR3 protein. The sample lists 580,000 or so distinct CDR3 sequences, roughly 39% occurring once. The specimen was peripheral blood or thyroid tissue (not recorded which). The receptors derive from an adult man with Graves' hyperthyroidism. Both conserved end residues are part of each CDR3.

v_call | cdr3_aa
TRBV27 | CASRTLGRMNTEAFF
TRBV20-1 | CSATGQVYTEAFF
TRBV20-1 | CRPTTGNTEAFF
TRBV7-8 | CASSLAELAGENIQYF
TRBV29-1 | CSVGRGETQYF
TRBV12-3/TRBV12-4 | CASSSLPSPISGNTIYF
TRBV6-1 | CASGGSPQYF
TRBV29-1 | CSVYRGGLIKTQYF
TRBV29-1 | CSVMTGGYEQYF
TRBV29-1 | CSVEDGRGQSSF
TRBV20-1 | CSDLAAGANTGELFF
TRBV29-1 | CSVSDGAGSGANVQTF
TRBV20-1 | CSASLQGHKQETQYF
TRBV20-1 | CSARRGKGEKLFF
TRBV12-3/TRBV12-4 | CASSPGTGTEAFF
TRBV12-3/TRBV12-4 | CASRATSGVQPQHF
TRBV18 | CASSPKDEQYF
TRBV20-1 | CSALGTENTEAFF
TRBV11-2 | CASSPGVTPNYGYTF
TRBV20-1 | CSASSLETGATYEQYF
TRBV7-9 | CASSLAGLGELFF
TRBV29-1 | CSSYMGQGGYEQYF
TRBV10-2 | CASMPGGRYGYTF
TRBV19 | CASSILSSDGYTF
TRBV6-5 | CASSYSGPPSSYEQYF
TRBV2 | CAATTRLFSGANVLTF
TRBV20-1 | CSASSAGADYNEQFF
TRBV5-1 | CASTMRGEQYF
TRBV7-2 | CASTPRPAGSRYTF
TRBV10-3 | CAITGQGAGEQYF
TRBV12-3/TRBV12-4 | CASSLRSGREGTQYF
TRBV4-1 | CASSARQGYNTEAFF
TRBV10-3 | CAISRTSTNYGYTF
TRBV20-1 | CSARDLGLAGGLQETQYF
TRBV7-2 | CASSLGLAGYNEQFF
TRBV10-1 | CASSEAVNTEAFF
TRBV15 | CATSGRQGYTGELFF
TRBV29-1 | CSGGTGIPYEQYF
TRBV3-1 | CASSQRTALRETQYF
TRBV7-9 | CASSLNLQETQYF
TRBV28 | CASSDRRGYGQYF
TRBV7-9 | CASSLVGGTTEQYF
TRBV20-1 | CSARDPRLRYTF
TRBV7-9 | CASSITGGDTEAFF
TRBV10-3 | CAISERGPTEAFF
TRBV20-1 | CSARARRAWGATEYF
TRBV29-1 | CSVDWASTPPYEQYF
TRBV7-2 | CASSFPGQPNYGYTF
TRBV6-5 | CATQRAGSFLDQPQHF
TRBV4-2 | CASSHGRDPLSNQPQHF
TRBV20-1 | CSASGRPPEPQHF
TRBV6-5 | CASMGQGLPNSPLHF
TRBV7-3 | CASSLLRGSYNEQFF
TRBV27 | CASSLDGVTQPQHF